The 30 T cell receptor beta chains given below trace back to one sample, sequenced in a study of T cells in Graves' hyperthyroidism and ophthalmopathy. RNA transcripts were the template for amplifying TCR beta CDR3 regions. HTBI primers were employed in a first-round RT-PCR of the TCR CDR3. TCRdb re-called the multiplex PCR reads through MiXCR, storing one row per CDR3 protein. The profile covers about 570,000 distinct CDR3 sequences, with approximately 44% appearing a single time and 19% taken by the ten largest. Specimen: peripheral blood or thyroid tissue (not recorded which). These receptors all come from an adult woman with Graves' disease, either hyperthyroidism or ophthalmopathy (not recorded which).

Only a few counts were recorded for this clonotype. The rearrangement joins TRBV11-1 to TRBJ2-2, with TRBD1 identical over 8 bases. Germline trimming cut 0 bases from V and 3 bases from J; bases unmatched to any gene: 3. This CDR3 region has 16 residues. Germline-derived CDR1 and CDR2 are SGHAT and FQDESV (reference sequence). Here the CDR3 DNA reads TGTGCCAGCAGCTTAGCGCCGGGACAGGACACCGGGGAGCTGTTTTTT. Translation: CASSLAPGQDTGELFF.

V usage is TRBV6-2 or TRBV6-3 and J usage is TRBJ1-5; possible D gene TRBD1, 5 bases. Germline V gives CDR1 MNHEY, CDR2 SVGEGT. The CDR3 loop spans 15 amino acids. V lost 6 bases and J lost 1, with 13 bases in between. The CDR3 here is CASSRPGLSNQPQHF. As DNA, the CDR3 is TGTGCCAGCAGCCGACCGGGACTGAGCAATCAGCCCCAGCATTTT.

This clonotype was picked up one time. This chain links TRBV10-3 with TRBJ1-4; 7 bases fit TRBD1. The V segment lost 5 bases and the J segment 3 bases; nucleotides outside the gene matches: 6. From germline, CDR1 is ENHRY and CDR2 SYGVKD. The CDR3 length is 15 residues. The CDR3 reads CAISLGQAANEKLFF. The CDR3 DNA reads as TGTGCCATCAGTCTAGGACAGGCCGCTAATGAAAAACTGTTTTTT.

This clonotype showed up many times. The chain employs TRBV4-1 and TRBJ2-2, with D unresolved. Germline values: CDR1 MGHRA, CDR2 YSYEKL. The CDR3 runs 14 residues. Trimming stripped 0 bases from V and 4 bases from J, with 6 bases between. In nucleotides, the CDR3 is TGCGCCAGCAGCCAAGATTTCGGCACCGGGGAGCTGTTTTTT. Protein: CASSQDFGTGELFF.

V is TRBV25-1 and J is TRBJ1-2, with TRBD1 matching 9 bases. The CDR3 is 14 residues long. Per the germline V gene, CDR1 is MGHDK and CDR2 is SYGVNS. Trimming cost V 5 bases and J 3 bases; bases outside gene matches: 4. CDR3 sequence reads: CASSRDRDYYGYTF. The CDR3 nucleotides are TGTGCCAGCAGTAGGGACAGGGATTACTATGGCTACACCTTC.

The rearrangement joins TRBV7-8 to TRBJ1-6; tentative D call: TRBD1 (5 bases). This CDR3 is built from 14 residues. Germline lookup yields CDR1 SGHVS and CDR2 FQNEAQ. The V and J ends lost 3 bases and 7 bases respectively, with 10 bases between them. CDR3 amino acids: CASSFRTRNSPLHF. CDR3 bases: TGTGCCAGCAGCTTCCGGACAAGGAATTCACCCCTCCACTTT.

In this sample, this clonotype turned up many times. This sequence joins TRBV5-6 and TRBJ2-5; 7 bases are a match to TRBD2. The CDR3 totals 14 residues. CDR1 is SGHDT and CDR2 is YYEEEE in the germline V gene. V shed 0 bases, J shed 5 bases, and the junction held 4 bases outside the gene matches. CDR3 protein: CASSLGLGRETQYF. CDR3 nucleotides: TGTGCCAGCAGCTTGGGCCTCGGGAGGGAGACCCAGTACTTC.

The chain carries TRBV7-8 and TRBJ2-5, with TRBD2 matching over 7 bases. Germline V gives CDR1 SGHVS, CDR2 FQNEAQ. This CDR3 region has 15 residues. V gave up 5 bases and J gave up 5 bases; unmatched junction bases: 11. CDR3 in amino acids: CASSRSRTSEETQYF. CDR3 nucleotides: TGTGCCAGCAGCCGATCCCGTACTAGCGAGGAGACCCAGTACTTC.

The chain carries TRBV10-3 and TRBJ1-2, with TRBD1 as a possible D gene (6 bases). The ends were cut back, 11 bases at V and 8 bases at J, with 24 bases in the middle. This CDR3 contains 14 residues. Germline V gives CDR1 ENHRY, CDR2 SYGVKD. Here the CDR3 DNA reads TGTGCCGGGGGGTTCTCTGGGGGCGTGCTGGGCTACACCTTC. Its protein is CAGGFSGGVLGYTF.

With respect to this clonotype: Germline is not matched at one junction end, which may reflect a read error. This chain joins TRBV7-2 and TRBJ1-1; 11 positions agree with TRBD1. This CDR3 spans 16 amino acids. Per germline, CDR1 SGHTA and CDR2 FQGNSA. CDR3: CASSQRTGGVNTEAFF. CDR3 bases: TGCGCCAGCAGCCAAAGGACAGGGGGCGTAAACACTGAAGCTTTCTTT.

This clonotype was observed at least ten times. The V and J genes are TRBV6-5 and TRBJ2-2; 12 nucleotides align to TRBD1. The CDR3 loop spans 17 amino acids. CDR1 and CDR2 from the germline V gene are MNHEY and SVGAGI. The V and J ends lost 2 bases and 7 bases, in that order; junction bases with no gene match: 8. DNA of the CDR3: TGTGCCAGCAGTTACCTAACCGGGACAGGGGGCAGCGGGGAGCTGTTTTTT. As protein: CASSYLTGTGGSGELFF.

The gene calls are TRBV7-6 and TRBJ2-5; D not certain. Trimming removed 1 base from V and 9 bases from J, with 12 bases in between. CDR3 length: 13 residues. Germline CDR1 reads SGHVS; CDR2 reads FNYEAQ. The CDR3 sequence: CASSLGAGQPQYF. For the CDR3, the DNA is TGTGCCAGCAGCTTAGGGGCCGGGCAGCCCCAGTACTTC. Filled out from reference TRBV7-6 and TRBJ2-5, the complete variable domain reads GAGVSQSPRYKVTKRGQDVALRCDPISGHVSLYWYRQALGQGPEFLTYFNYEAQQDKSGLPNDRFSAERPEGSISTLTIQRTEQRDSAMYRCASSLGAGQPQYFGPGTRLLVL.

This clonotype was counted ten times or more. At one boundary the junction diverges from the germline segment, which might be a read error. The chain has TRBV5-1 and TRBJ2-7, with 7 bases identical to TRBD1. This CDR3 spans 15 amino acids. The germline CDR1 and CDR2 sequences are SGHRS and YFSETQ. The DNA of the CDR3 is TGTGCCAGCAGCTTAGCAGGGGGAAGCTCCTACGAGCAGTACTTC. It yields the protein CASSLAGGSSYEQYF.

This clonotype was recorded only once. The CDR3 does not close with the conserved phenylalanine or tryptophan, likely indicating a read error. It is unclear where the CDR3 begins or ends on the DNA, so no DNA is shown, and the CDR3 is as TCRdb lists it. CDR3: CASSDETPS. V and J are TRBV7-3 and TRBJ2-5. The CDR3 has 9 residues if both end residues are counted. Germline V gives CDR1 SGHTA, CDR2 FQGTGA.

With respect to this clonotype: This may be a read error, as it is one base from a much larger clone. The conserved phenylalanine or tryptophan normally closing the CDR3 is absent here, so this likely arose from a read error. The rearrangement links TRBV6-1 to TRBJ1-5; 9 nucleotides line up with TRBD1. Germline assignment: CDR1 MNHNS and CDR2 SASEGT. CDR3 length equals 18 residues. V dropped 2 bases and J dropped 2; count of bases not matched to a gene: 10. The CDR3 sequence: CASSERHRGRFGNQPQHL. The CDR3 nucleotides are TGTGCCAGCAGTGAACGCCACAGGGGGCGCTTTGGCAATCAGCCCCAGCATCTT.

This clonotype has ten or more counts. The CDR3 protein is CASTNEGPEAFF. The CDR3 nucleotides are TGCGCCAGCACTAACGAGGGCCCTGAAGCTTTCTTT. The chain uses TRBV5-1 and TRBJ1-1; D is uncertain. Germline assignment: CDR1 SGHRS and CDR2 YFSETQ. Between the trimmed V and J ends, which lost 6 bases and 6 bases, there was a span of 12 bases. The CDR3 covers 12 residues.

This clonotype was counted many times. The V call is TRBV12-3 or TRBV12-4, the J call TRBJ2-5; 7 nucleotides match TRBD2. The CDR3 has 16 residues. The ends lost 5 bases at V and 2 bases at J; junction bases unmatched: 11. The CDR3 here is CASSPLGRGLQETQYF. The CDR3 DNA follows: TGTGCCAGCAGTCCCCTGGGGAGGGGACTACAAGAGACCCAGTACTTC.

This chain links TRBV29-1 with TRBJ2-6; 8 bases are a match to TRBD1. V shed 6 bases and J 0 bases; nucleotides not matched to a gene: 10. The CDR3 runs to 17 residues. CDR1 and CDR2 from the germline V gene are SQVTM and ANQGSEA. The CDR3 is CSVPGAGGASGANVLTF. The CDR3, as DNA: TGCAGCGTCCCAGGGGCAGGGGGCGCCTCTGGGGCCAACGTCCTGACTTTC.

Ten or more counts support this clonotype. This chain links TRBV7-8 with TRBJ1-2; possible D gene TRBD1, 5 bases. CDR1 and CDR2 (germline): SGHVS, FQNEAQ. V lost 0 bases and J lost 1, with 9 bases in between. This CDR3 has 15 amino acids. This CDR3 reads CASSLAKGRNYGYTF. The CDR3 region has the DNA TGTGCCAGCAGCTTAGCGAAGGGACGTAACTATGGCTACACCTTC.

The chain combines TRBV7-3 with TRBJ2-5; no clear D. V dropped 6 bases and J dropped 9 bases, with 20 bases sitting between them. The germline V gene encodes CDR1 SGHTA and CDR2 FQGTGA. The CDR3 sequence is 14 residues long. The CDR3, as DNA: TGTGCCAGCAGTGAAAGAACTTCCAATCAGCCCCAGTACTTC. Its translation is CASSERTSNQPQYF.

This clonotype was observed many times. V usage is TRBV7-8 and J usage is TRBJ1-2; 9 bases align to TRBD1. V was pared by 5 bases and J by 4 bases, with 8 bases of the junction left unmatched. This CDR3 is 15 amino acids long. CDR1 and CDR2 (germline): SGHVS, FQNEAQ. CDR3 bases: TGTGCCAGCAGCCCCCGAACAGGGGGCTTCTATGGCTACACCTTC. Translated, it gives CASSPRTGGFYGYTF.

This clonotype was seen more than once but under ten times. J is TRBJ2-5 and V is TRBV7-2; 9 bases match TRBD1. The CDR3 is 15 amino acids. Germline V CDR1 and CDR2: SGHTA, FQGNSA. V was pared by 5 bases and J by 9 bases, with 13 bases of the junction left unmatched. CDR3 sequence: CASSQPTGTGFSQYF. CDR3 in DNA: TGTGCCAGCAGCCAACCGACCGGGACAGGGTTTTCCCAGTACTTC.

This clonotype showed up just a few times. The V gene is TRBV2, the J gene TRBJ1-1; 7 bases fit TRBD1. Trimming cost V 5 bases and J 3 bases; bases outside gene matches: 6. The germline CDR1 and CDR2 sequences are SNHLY and FYNNEI. The CDR3 runs 14 residues. The CDR3 sequence is CASSRGGGYTEAFF. The CDR3 nucleotides are TGTGCCAGCAGTCGAGGGGGCGGGTACACTGAAGCTTTCTTT.

The V call is TRBV2, the J call TRBJ2-7, with 7 nucleotides matching TRBD2. CDR3 length: 15 residues. In germline, CDR1 is SNHLY, CDR2 FYNNEI. Germline trimming cut 8 bases from V and 0 bases from J; bases unmatched to any gene: 10. The CDR3 nucleotides are TGTGCCAGCCGGGCTCCTAGCGGAGTCTCCTACGAGCAGTACTTC. Translated, it gives CASRAPSGVSYEQYF.

The V call is TRBV6-5, the J call TRBJ2-6; possible D gene TRBD1, 5 bases. Germline loops: CDR1 MNHEY, CDR2 SVGAGI. The CDR3 totals 16 residues. V lost 2 bases to trimming and J lost 3 bases, with 11 bases between them. This CDR3 reads CASSYQGKDGANVLTF. CDR3 nucleotide sequence: TGTGCCAGCAGTTACCAGGGAAAGGATGGGGCCAACGTCCTGACTTTC.

This clonotype has ten or more counts. This chain joins TRBV5-4 and TRBJ2-7, with TRBD2 matching over 10 bases. The CDR3 extends over 16 amino acids. After removal of 4 bases from V and 2 bases from J, the junction contained 9 bases not matched to a gene. Germline V lookup: CDR1 SGHNT, CDR2 YYREEE (reference sequence). The CDR3 loop is CASSQRTSGTPYEQYF. CDR3 bases: TGTGCCAGCAGCCAAAGAACTAGCGGGACTCCCTACGAGCAGTACTTC.

This clonotype has only one observation. V gene TRBV15 combines with J gene TRBJ2-7; TRBD1 or TRBD2 may be the D gene (5 bases each). This CDR3 spans 16 amino acids. V lost 5 bases to trimming and J lost 4 bases, with 21 bases between them. Germline loops: CDR1 LNHNV, CDR2 YYDKDF (reference sequence). CDR3 in amino acids: CATSGRDGTQLYEQYF. In DNA, the CDR3 is TGTGCCACCAGCGGCAGAGATGGGACCCAGCTTTACGAGCAGTACTTC.

The chain carries TRBV7-9 and TRBJ1-6; D remains ambiguous. Between the trimmed V and J ends, which lost 1 base and 6 bases, there was a span of 10 bases. Germline V gene data show CDR1 as SEHNR and CDR2 as FQNEAQ (reference sequence). This CDR3 has 15 amino acids. The CDR3 DNA reads as TGTGCCAGCAGCTTAGGACCAGCGGGTAATTCACCCCTCCACTTT. Its protein product is CASSLGPAGNSPLHF. Supplemented by reference TRBV7-9 and TRBJ1-6, the full variable domain reads DTGVSQNPRHKITKRGQNVTFRCDPISEHNRLYWYRQTLGQGPEFLTYFQNEAQLEKSRLLSDRFSAERPKGSFSTLEIQRTEQGDSAMYLCASSLGPAGNSPLHFGNGTRLTVT.

This clonotype was observed at least ten times. The chain employs TRBV4-1 and TRBJ1-4, with unresolved D. Germline assignment: CDR1 MGHRA and CDR2 YSYEKL. The CDR3 contains 13 residues. Trimming removed 2 bases from V and 8 bases from J, with 9 bases in between. The CDR3 DNA is TGCGCCAGCAGCCAACAAGATTACGAAAAACTGTTTTTT. This codes for CASSQQDYEKLFF.

At least ten counts were recorded for this clonotype. V and J are TRBV20-1 and TRBJ1-2; weak D call: TRBD1 (6 bases). Trimming shortened V by 4 bases and J by 3 bases, and 15 bases separated the two germline ends. This CDR3 has 14 residues. CDR1 and CDR2 (germline): DFQATT, SNEGSKA (reference sequence). CDR3 residues: CSAISLQGYYGYTF. The CDR3 bases are TGCAGTGCTATCTCATTACAGGGCTACTATGGCTACACCTTC.